One sample yielded the 5 T cell receptor beta chains listed below, sequenced in a study of T cell repertoires in cytomegalovirus infection. Their recognized antigens are unknown. TCRdb independently ran MiXCR on the reads; one entry per CDR3 protein. Here the sample spans roughly 800,000 distinct CDR3 sequences, 25% to 35% being singletons. This specimen consisted of cultured CD8+ T cells from PBMCs, obtained from culture after CMV antigen stimulation. Receptors originate from a human donor in good health (CMV status not recorded). Some clones in this sample may be carry-over from other donors' samples.

CDR3 in amino acids: CASSLRKDGEDNEQFF. DNA of the CDR3: TGTGCCAGCAGCCTGCGAAAAGATGGGGAGGATAATGAGCAGTTCTTC. The V call is TRBV7-4, the J call TRBJ2-1; maybe TRBD2 (6 bases). The CDR3 is 16 residues long. Germline V gene data show CDR1 as SGHVT and CDR2 as SQSDAQ. V was clipped by 5 bases and J by 7 bases, with 21 bases between them.

This clonotype was seen repeatedly, ten times or more. The rearrangement uses TRBV7-2 and TRBJ1-5; 8 nucleotides match TRBD1. Germline trimming cut 5 bases from V and 3 bases from J; bases unmatched to any gene: 0. Germline lookup yields CDR1 SGHTA and CDR2 FQGNSA. This CDR3 contains 13 residues. The CDR3 bases are TGTGCCAGCAGCCAGGGGGCCAATCAGCCCCAGCATTTT. Protein product: CASSQGANQPQHF.

This clonotype showed up just a few times. J is TRBJ1-5 and V is TRBV7-8, with TRBD1 identical over 9 bases. From germline, CDR1 is SGHVS and CDR2 FQNEAQ. The length of the CDR3 is 19 residues. V lost 5 bases and J lost 2; bases outside the gene matches: 16. CDR3 nucleotide sequence: TGTGCCAGCAGCCACACAGGGGGCGCGTTTATCCATGGCAATCAGCCCCAGCATTTT. Protein sequence: CASSHTGGAFIHGNQPQHF.

This clonotype was seen a handful of times. The chain has TRBV20-1 and TRBJ2-2; D is perhaps TRBD2 (6 bases). CDR1 is DFQATT, CDR2 SNEGSKA, per germline (reference sequence). Trimming pared 4 bases from V and 3 bases from J, leaving 21 bases between. This CDR3 spans 17 amino acids. CDR3 coding DNA: TGCAGTGCTACCGGGCGGGTGGCGGGGAGTTACACCGGGGAGCTGTTTTTT. Protein product: CSATGRVAGSYTGELFF.

This clonotype was recorded a few times. The chain carries TRBV29-1 and TRBJ1-5; D is unclear. V was trimmed by 8 bases and J by 0 bases, leaving 17 bases between them. Germline V gives CDR1 SQVTM, CDR2 ANQGSEA. The length of the CDR3 is 15 residues. The CDR3 DNA sequence: TGCAGCTCATGTGGAGGGCTAGGTAGCAATCAGCCCCAGCATTTT. Its protein is CSSCGGLGSNQPQHF.